This T cell receptor (beta chain) was captured by sequencing in a study of blood T cell repertoires in COVID-19. Assay: immunoSEQ multiplex PCR; the TCRdb copy retains only in-frame clones and omits some. Of over 150,000 clones in the sample, less than 95% were seen once. CDR1 is MNHEY and CDR2 is SVGAGI in the germline V gene. This CDR3 comprises 13 residues. V lost 5 bases and J lost 5; bases outside the gene matches: 5. Sequencing was carried out using peripheral blood. The chain links TRBV6-5 to TRBJ2-5; 7 bases match TRBD1. This TCR came from a middle-aged man with acute or convalescent COVID-19. CDR3 in amino acids: CASSNRGGETQYF. The CDR3 DNA sequence: TGTGCCAGCAGTAACAGGGGTGGCGAGACCCAGTACTTC.